Below are 23 T cell receptor beta chains sequenced from a single sample in a study of graft-versus-host responses after intestinal transplantation. Sequencing used immunoSEQ multiplex PCR; TCRdb keeps in-frame clones, though not all of them. The sample consists of just under 55,000 clones, more than 80% of them appearing once. This specimen consisted of PBMCs, obtained 662 days after intestinal transplant. These receptors originate from a human patient who received an intestinal transplant, so some T cells may come from the graft donor.

The CDR3 DNA follows: TGCGCCAGCAGCTTACAGGGGCAAGAGACCCAGTACTTC. Translation: CASSLQGQETQYF. The chain links TRBV5-1 to TRBJ2-5; 7 positions match TRBD1. The V gene's germline CDR1 is SGHRS and CDR2 YFSETQ. The CDR3 is 13 residues long. The V gene end was trimmed by 2 bases and the J gene end by 2 bases; junction bases not matched to a gene: 0.

This sequence joins TRBV12-5 and TRBJ1-3; D is unresolved. Germline V gene sequence: CDR1 LGHNT, CDR2 FRNRAP. V gave up 2 bases and J gave up 1 base, with 15 bases separating them. The CDR3 loop spans 17 amino acids. Written as DNA, the CDR3 is TGTGCTAGTGGTTTGAGAATGCCCCCAGCGTCTGGAAACACCATATATTTT. This sequence encodes CASGLRMPPASGNTIYF. Filled out from reference TRBV12-5 and TRBJ1-3, the complete variable domain reads DARVTQTPRHKVTEMGQEVTMRCQPILGHNTVFWYRQTMMQGLELLAYFRNRAPLDDSGMPKDRFSAEMPDATLATLKIQPSEPRDSAVYFCASGLRMPPASGNTIYFGEGSWLTVV.

This clone appeared a single time. This chain links TRBV27 with TRBJ2-1, with TRBD2 as a possible D gene (6 bases). V lost 7 bases to trimming and J lost 4 bases, with 17 bases between them. This CDR3 region has 15 residues. Germline V gene sequence: CDR1 MNHEY, CDR2 SMNVEV (reference sequence). The CDR3 DNA reads as TGTGCCAGCAACCCGGGGACTTCAGGGTACAATGAGCAGTTCTTC. This encodes CASNPGTSGYNEQFF.

This clone is a singleton in its sample. The rearrangement uses TRBV4-2 and TRBJ2-7, with 11 nucleotides matching TRBD2. There are 17 residues in the CDR3. Trimming at V came to 3 bases and at J to 4 bases, leaving 11 bases not matched to a gene. Germline CDR1 and CDR2: LGHNA and YNFKEQ. CDR3 bases: TGTGCCAGCAGCCAGGCTGACATAGCGGGGGGGCTGTACGAGCAGTACTTC. Translated: CASSQADIAGGLYEQYF.

This clone was recorded once. The chain combines TRBV19 with TRBJ1-2; 7 nucleotides line up with TRBD1. Per the germline V gene, CDR1 is LNHDA and CDR2 is SQIVND (reference sequence). The J segment lost 1 base and the V segment lost 0 bases, leaving 8 bases of the junction unmatched. The CDR3 has 17 amino acids. The CDR3 DNA is TGTGCCAGTAGTATAGATCTAGGGACAGCCTTTAACTATGGCTACACCTTC. Its protein product is CASSIDLGTAFNYGYTF.

This clone was recorded only once. The chain recombines TRBV12-5 with TRBJ2-7; 13 bases match TRBD2. The CDR3 runs 17 residues. V shed 6 bases and J 2 bases; nucleotides not matched to a gene: 10. Germline assignment: CDR1 LGHNT and CDR2 FRNRAP. The CDR3 spells CASGPLTSGGLPYEQYF. DNA for the CDR3: TGTGCTAGTGGACCGCTGACTAGCGGGGGGCTACCCTACGAGCAGTACTTC.

This chain uses TRBV7-9 with TRBJ1-1; TRBD1 is a possible D gene (5 bases). V was cut by 3 bases and J by 6 bases, with 14 bases left in between. Germline loops: CDR1 SEHNR, CDR2 FQNEAQ (reference sequence). CDR3 size: 14 residues. The DNA for the CDR3 is TGTGCCAGCAGCTTTAATGGGGGGGACGCTGAAGCTTTCTTT. It specifies CASSFNGGDAEAFF.

The gene calls are TRBV4-2 and TRBJ1-3, with D uncertain. The CDR3 runs to 15 residues. Looked up from germline, CDR1 is LGHNA and CDR2 is YNFKEQ. V was pared by 6 bases and J by 0 bases, with 12 bases between. The CDR3 coding sequence is TGTGCCAGCAGTATGGGGAAAAGCTCTGGAAACACCATATATTTT. It codes for CASSMGKSSGNTIYF.

The chain combines TRBV23-1 with TRBJ2-1; D unresolved. TRBV23-1 is an open reading frame, and its role is uncertain. Trimming shortened V by 4 bases and J by 8 bases, and 6 bases separated the two germline ends. The CDR3 has 11 amino acids. In nucleotides, the CDR3 is TGCGCCAGCAGTCGTTGGTATGAGCAGTTCTTC. It codes for CASSRWYEQFF.

This clone was recorded only once. The chain has TRBV10-3 and TRBJ1-2; perhaps TRBD1 as D (5 bases). The ends were cut back, 0 bases at V and 4 bases at J, with 12 bases in the middle. This CDR3 has 15 residues. Germline V CDR1 and CDR2: ENHRY, SYGVKD. The CDR3 loop reads CAISESKTDLYGYTF. The CDR3 DNA sequence: TGTGCCATCAGTGAGTCGAAGACAGACCTCTATGGCTACACCTTC.

The chain uses TRBV19 and TRBJ1-5; D is possibly TRBD1 (6 bases). Germline V gives CDR1 LNHDA, CDR2 SQIVND (reference sequence). The V end was cut by 4 bases, the J end by 9 bases, with 13 bases between. This CDR3 has 13 residues. The CDR3 loop is CASSRGLGWPQHF. The DNA of the CDR3 is TGTGCCAGTAGTAGGGGGCTCGGGTGGCCCCAGCATTTT.

This chain connects TRBV6-6 to TRBJ2-7; no firm D call. The CDR3 runs 14 residues. Germline V gene lookup returns CDR1 MNHNY and CDR2 SVGAGI (reference sequence). Trimming shortened V by 5 bases and J by 4 bases, and 15 bases separated the two germline ends. The CDR3 nucleotides are TGTGCCAGCAGTACGAGACAAGGGCGATACGAGCAGTACTTC. It translates to CASSTRQGRYEQYF.

V and J are TRBV7-9 and TRBJ1-1, with 7 nucleotides matching TRBD1. Trimming removed 4 bases from V and 0 bases from J; junction bases left unmatched: 8. Germline lookup yields CDR1 SEHNR and CDR2 FQNEAQ (reference sequence). The CDR3 has 16 residues. The CDR3 is CASSYRGHKLNTEAFF. The CDR3 nucleotides read TGTGCCAGCAGCTACAGGGGCCATAAGTTGAACACTGAAGCTTTCTTT.

The J gene is TRBJ2-3, the V gene TRBV30; the D call may be TRBD1 or TRBD2 (7 bases each). Germline CDR1 is GTSNPN and CDR2 is SVGIG (reference sequence). CDR3 size: 20 residues. Trimming left V 0 bases short and J 2 bases short, with 27 bases between. CDR3 region: CAWSVPPSRGGLEFTDTQYF. In DNA form, the CDR3 reads TGTGCCTGGAGTGTACCACCCAGCAGGGGGGGGCTTGAGTTCACAGATACGCAGTATTTT.

The rearrangement joins TRBV6-4 to TRBJ2-1; 10 positions match TRBD2. V lost 4 bases and J lost 2; bases outside the gene matches: 2. Germline loops: CDR1 MRHNA, CDR2 SNTAGT. CDR3 length: 15 residues. CDR3 loop: CASSGLAGAYNEQFF. CDR3 nucleotide sequence: TGTGCCAGCAGTGGGCTAGCGGGGGCCTACAATGAGCAGTTCTTC.

The gene calls are TRBV18 and TRBJ1-2; D is uncertain. From germline, CDR1 is KGHSH and CDR2 LQKENI. The CDR3 is 16 amino acids. The ends were cut back, 2 bases at V and 3 bases at J, with 16 bases in the middle. CDR3 nucleotide sequence: TGTGCCAGCTCACCAACTCGGCAGAACCCCGACTATGGCTACACCTTC. Translating gives CASSPTRQNPDYGYTF. Full variable domain (remainder filled in from reference TRBV18 and TRBJ1-2): NAGVMQNPRHLVRRRGQEARLRCSPMKGHSHVYWYRQLPEEGLKFMVYLQKENIIDESGMPKERFSAEFPKEGPSILRIQQVVRGDSAAYFCASSPTRQNPDYGYTFGSGTRLTVV.

The chain carries TRBV6-1 and TRBJ1-1; TRBD1 matches 7 bases. The CDR3 loop spans 11 amino acids. The V and J ends lost 8 bases and 5 bases, in that order; junction bases with no gene match: 2. Germline assignment: CDR1 MNHNS and CDR2 SASEGT. CDR3 protein: CASQGGTEAFF. In DNA, the CDR3 is TGTGCCAGCCAGGGGGGGACTGAAGCTTTCTTT.

This sequence joins TRBV9 and TRBJ2-1, with D uncertain. The germline gives CDR1 SGDLS, CDR2 YYNGEE. The V gene lost 4 bases and the J gene lost 7 bases, with 15 bases spanning the gap. The CDR3 consists of 14 residues. The CDR3 region has the DNA TGTGCCAGCAGCCCTGGGGTCGACATGAATGAGCAGTTCTTC. It is translated as CASSPGVDMNEQFF.

The gene calls are TRBV12-5 and TRBJ2-1, with D possibly being TRBD1 or TRBD2 (5 bases each). The CDR3 has 18 residues. Trimming pared 6 bases from V and 0 bases from J, leaving 21 bases between. Germline-derived CDR1 and CDR2 are LGHNT and FRNRAP. The DNA of the CDR3 is TGTGCTAGTGGGATTAGGCTCGCGTTGGGACCCTCCTACAATGAGCAGTTCTTC. Protein sequence: CASGIRLALGPSYNEQFF.

This clone was recorded only once. This chain's CDR3 is CASSRREGNGELFF. The CDR3 DNA reads as TGTGCCAGCAGCCGCCGGGAAGGAAACGGGGAGCTGTTTTTT. The chain couples TRBV16 to TRBJ2-2; tentatively, D is TRBD2 (5 bases). V was trimmed by 4 bases and J by 7 bases, leaving 13 bases between them. Germline-derived CDR1 and CDR2 are KGHSY and FQNENV. The CDR3 contains 14 residues.

The CDR3 DNA reads as TGTGCCAGCTCGGACGGGACGAACACTGAAGCTTTCTTT. Encoded protein: CASSDGTNTEAFF. This rearrangement joins TRBV18 to TRBJ1-1; the D gene is possibly TRBD1 (5 bases). The CDR3 sequence is 13 residues long. The germline V gene encodes CDR1 KGHSH and CDR2 LQKENI. The germline V and J ends were trimmed by 6 bases and 1 base, with 9 bases remaining between them. The variable domain in full, completed from reference TRBV18 and TRBJ1-1, reads NAGVMQNPRHLVRRRGQEARLRCSPMKGHSHVYWYRQLPEEGLKFMVYLQKENIIDESGMPKERFSAEFPKEGPSILRIQQVVRGDSAAYFCASSDGTNTEAFFGQGTRLTVV.

The genes are TRBV7-3 and TRBJ2-5, with D perhaps given as TRBD1 or TRBD2 (5 bases each). CDR3 length equals 13 residues. V was trimmed by 3 bases and J by 7 bases, leaving 12 bases between them. Germline CDR1 is SGHTA and CDR2 is FQGTGA. The CDR3 DNA reads TGTGCCAGCAGCTTGGGCGCTGGGGGGACCCAGTACTTC. This sequence encodes CASSLGAGGTQYF.

This clone has just a few counts. J is TRBJ1-1 and V is TRBV18, with D hard to call. Germline V lookup: CDR1 KGHSH, CDR2 LQKENI. The CDR3 loop spans 15 amino acids. Trimming cost V 5 bases and J 1 base, with 14 bases left between them. The CDR3 is CASSRFPGTNTEAFF. CDR3 nucleotides: TGTGCCAGCTCAAGGTTCCCCGGTACGAACACTGAAGCTTTCTTT.